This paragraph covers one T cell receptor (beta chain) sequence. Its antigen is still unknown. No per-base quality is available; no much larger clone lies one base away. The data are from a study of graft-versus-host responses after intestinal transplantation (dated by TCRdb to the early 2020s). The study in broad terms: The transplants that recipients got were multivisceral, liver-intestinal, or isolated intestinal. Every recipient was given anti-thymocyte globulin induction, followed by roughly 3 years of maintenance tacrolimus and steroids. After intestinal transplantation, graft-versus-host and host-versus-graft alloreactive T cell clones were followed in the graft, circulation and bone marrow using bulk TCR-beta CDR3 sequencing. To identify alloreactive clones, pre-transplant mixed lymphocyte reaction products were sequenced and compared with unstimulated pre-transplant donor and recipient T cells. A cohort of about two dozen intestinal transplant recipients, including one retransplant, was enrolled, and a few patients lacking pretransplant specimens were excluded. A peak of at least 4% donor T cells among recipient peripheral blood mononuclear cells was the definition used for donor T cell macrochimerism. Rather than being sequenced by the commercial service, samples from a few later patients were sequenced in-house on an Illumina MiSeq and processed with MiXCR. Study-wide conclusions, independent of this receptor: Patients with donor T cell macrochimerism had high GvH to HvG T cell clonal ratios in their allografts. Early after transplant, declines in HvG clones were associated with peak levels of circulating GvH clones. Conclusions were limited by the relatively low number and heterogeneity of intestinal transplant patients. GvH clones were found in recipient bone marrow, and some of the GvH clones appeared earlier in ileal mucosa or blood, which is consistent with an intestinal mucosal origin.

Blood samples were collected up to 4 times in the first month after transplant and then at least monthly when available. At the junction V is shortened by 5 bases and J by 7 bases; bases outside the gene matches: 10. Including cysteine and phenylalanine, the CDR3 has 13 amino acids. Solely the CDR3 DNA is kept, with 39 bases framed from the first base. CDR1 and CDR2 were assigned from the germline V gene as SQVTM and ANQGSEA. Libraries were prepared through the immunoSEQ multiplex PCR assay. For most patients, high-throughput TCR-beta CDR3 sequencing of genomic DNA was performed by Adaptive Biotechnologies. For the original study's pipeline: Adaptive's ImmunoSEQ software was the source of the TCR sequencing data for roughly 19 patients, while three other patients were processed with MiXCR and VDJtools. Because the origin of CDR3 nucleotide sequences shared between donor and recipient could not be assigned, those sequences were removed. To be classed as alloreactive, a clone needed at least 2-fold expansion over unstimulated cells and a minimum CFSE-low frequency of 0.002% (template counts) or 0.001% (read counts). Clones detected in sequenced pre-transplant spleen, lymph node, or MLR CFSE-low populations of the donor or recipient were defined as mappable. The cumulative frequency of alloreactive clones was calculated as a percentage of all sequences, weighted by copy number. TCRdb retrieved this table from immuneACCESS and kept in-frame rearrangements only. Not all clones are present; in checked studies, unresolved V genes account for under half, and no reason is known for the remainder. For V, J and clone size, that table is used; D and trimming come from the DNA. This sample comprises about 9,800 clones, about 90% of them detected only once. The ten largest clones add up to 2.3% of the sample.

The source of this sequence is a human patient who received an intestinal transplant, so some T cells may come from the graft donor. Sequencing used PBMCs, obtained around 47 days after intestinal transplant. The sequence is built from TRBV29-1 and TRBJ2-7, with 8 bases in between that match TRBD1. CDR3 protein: CSVWTGSILEQYF. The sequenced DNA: TGCAGCGTTTGGACAGGGTCAATCCTAGAGCAGTACTTC.